The T cell receptor beta chain described here comes from a study of T-cell memory formation after mild COVID-19. From the 5' RACE reads, TCRdb called clonotypes with MiXCR, one entry per CDR3 protein. The table has 45,000 to 65,000 distinct CDR3 sequences, 9.3% seen once. The V gene's germline CDR1 is LGHNA and CDR2 YNFKEQ. The CDR3 is 15 amino acids. The germline V and J ends were trimmed by 4 bases and 3 bases, with 16 bases remaining between them. The receptor comes from an adult woman who had mild COVID-19 (a few samples of this study predate the infection). Cell type and time point are not known. V is TRBV4-2 and J is TRBJ2-7, with D possibly TRBD2 on 6 matching bases. Sequenced material: PBMCs or a T cell subset sorted from them (not recorded which). The chain's CDR3 is CASSPRLEVHYEQYF. Here the CDR3 DNA reads TGTGCCAGCAGCCCCCGACTAGAAGTCCACTACGAGCAGTACTTC.